This T cell receptor (beta chain) was obtained from a study of OX40 agonist ivuxolimab in advanced cancers. Sequencing was performed with immunoSEQ multiplex PCR; in TCRdb, only in-frame clones are kept and a portion is missing. The repertoire holds around 40,000 clones, with less than 90% as singletons. The J segment lost 3 bases and the V segment lost 5 bases, leaving 2 bases of the junction unmatched. The CDR3 runs to 14 residues. Per the germline V gene, CDR1 is KGHSH and CDR2 is LQKENI. The chain employs TRBV18 and TRBJ2-7, with TRBD2 matching 12 bases. The sequenced sample was CD4+ or CD8+ T cells sorted from blood, obtained in a trial of the OX40 agonist ivuxolimab. The origin of this receptor is an adult with an advanced solid tumor such as melanoma, head and neck, liver or kidney cancer. CDR3 region: CASSRLAGVYEQYF. The CDR3 coding sequence is TGTGCCAGCTCAAGACTAGCGGGAGTCTACGAGCAGTACTTC.